This is a list of T cell receptor beta chains from one sample in a study of cytomegalovirus exposure and HLA in healthy donors. Repertoires were generated with immunoSEQ multiplex PCR, while TCRdb's copy carries only in-frame clones and drops some. The table includes hundreds of thousands of clones, roughly 88% detected once. Specimen: PBMCs. These receptors were taken from a woman aged 18 to 35 in good health and CMV-seronegative. Each CDR3 is given with its conserved first and last residue. A D gene is named only where the DNA matches it firmly. Size is stated for part of the rows, as once, few or many counts, or as a class when the clone is expanded.

v_call	d_call	j_call	clone_size	cdr3_aa	cdr3_nt
TRBV5-1	.	TRBJ1-4	.	CASSDGGTTVLVF	TGCGCCAGCAGTGACGGGGGGACAACGGTCTTGGTTTTT
TRBV4-1	TRBD2	TRBJ2-3	.	CASSPPRGGGITDTQYF	TGCGCCAGCAGCCCTCCGAGGGGCGGGGGGATCACAGATACGCAGTATTTT
TRBV9	.	TRBJ2-5	.	CASSSNQETQYF	TGTGCCAGCAGCTCAAACCAAGAGACCCAGTACTTC
TRBV7-9	.	TRBJ1-2	.	CASSPAGANYGYTF	TGTGCCAGCAGCCCGGCAGGGGCTAACTATGGCTACACCTTC
TRBV27	.	TRBJ1-1	.	CASSLQVHTEAFF	TGTGCCAGCAGTCTACAGGTTCACACTGAAGCTTTCTTT
TRBV6-1	.	TRBJ2-7	many	CASSEWRVDEQYF	TGTGCCAGCAGTGAATGGCGGGTGGACGAGCAGTACTTC
TRBV5-5	.	TRBJ2-5	.	CASSLTSGTTLYQETQYF	TGTGCCAGCAGCCTCACTTCCGGGACAACATTGTACCAAGAGACCCAGTACTTC
TRBV15	.	TRBJ2-1	.	CATRGGGGAYNEQFF	TGTGCCACCAGGGGGGGTGGTGGCGCCTACAATGAGCAGTTCTTC
TRBV7-9	TRBD1	TRBJ2-7	.	CASSLMPGQGTNEQYF	TGTGCCAGCAGCTTAATGCCGGGACAGGGGACGAACGAGCAGTACTTC
TRBV4-1	TRBD2	TRBJ2-4	.	CASSPGGGRKNIQYF	TGCGCCAGCAGCCCCGGGGGGGGGCGCAAAAACATTCAGTACTTC
TRBV5-1	.	TRBJ2-3	.	CASSLDARVRTDTQYF	TGCGCCAGCAGCTTGGATGCGAGAGTCAGGACAGATACGCAGTATTTT
TRBV7-9	TRBD1	TRBJ2-5	few	CASSSPGQGEGYETQYF	TGTGCCAGCAGCTCGCCGGGACAGGGAGAAGGGTACGAGACCCAGTACTTC
TRBV5-1	.	TRBJ2-1	once	CASRYPGTRDNEQFF	TGCGCCAGCAGGTATCCCGGGACTCGCGACAATGAGCAGTTCTTC
TRBV6-5	TRBD2	TRBJ2-7	once	CASSSLRVGGALVQYF	TGTGCCAGCAGTTCGCTAAGAGTCGGGGGGGCTTTGGTGCAGTACTTC
TRBV27	TRBD2	TRBJ2-7	.	CASSSPGTSAYEQYF	TGTGCCAGCAGTTCCCCCGGGACTAGCGCCTACGAGCAGTACTTC
TRBV7-2	TRBD2	TRBJ2-7	.	CASSPLGRGSIDEQYF	TGTGCCAGCAGCCCCCTTGGCCGCGGGAGTATAGACGAGCAGTACTTC
TRBV5-4	TRBD2	TRBJ2-5	.	CASSFGRTRSETQYF	TGTGCCAGCAGCTTTGGTCGGACTAGAAGCGAGACCCAGTACTTC
TRBV4-1	.	TRBJ2-2	.	CASSQAMGGKTGELFF	TGCGCCAGCAGCCAGGCGATGGGGGGAAAGACCGGGGAGCTGTTTTTT
TRBV6-5	.	TRBJ1-6	few	CASLEGRGSPLHF	TGTGCCAGCCTGGAGGGGCGCGGGTCACCCCTCCACTTT
TRBV4-1	TRBD1	TRBJ1-4	.	CASSQFRTGNEKLFF	TGCGCCAGCAGCCAATTTAGGACAGGGAATGAAAAACTGTTTTTT
TRBV2	.	TRBJ1-2	.	CADIKGSYGYTF	TGTGCCGACATCAAAGGGAGCTATGGCTACACTTTC
TRBV19	.	TRBJ1-5	.	CASSLRGVNQPQHF	TGTGCCAGTAGTCTTCGGGGGGTCAATCAGCCCCAGCATTTT
TRBV9	.	TRBJ2-5	.	CASSAGGGQETQYF	TGTGCCAGCAGCGCAGGGGGAGGTCAAGAGACCCAGTACTTC
TRBV14	TRBD2	TRBJ2-3	.	CASSQGLAGLTDTQYF	TGTGCCAGCAGCCAAGGACTAGCGGGACTCACAGATACGCAGTATTTT
TRBV5-1	.	TRBJ2-7	.	CASSPAIGGEQYF	TGCGCCAGCAGCCCCGCGATCGGGGGTGAGCAGTACTTC
TRBV4-1	TRBD2	TRBJ2-7	.	CASSQVWLAGAPISYEQYF	TGCGCCAGCAGCCAAGTGTGGCTAGCGGGGGCCCCGATCTCCTACGAGCAGTACTTC